This paragraph covers one TCR beta chain sequence. Stated treatment: randomized to nivolumab then ipilimumab (arm A) or the reverse (arm B). The CDR3 is 13 amino acids. The V gene lost 3 bases and the J gene lost 4 bases, with 6 bases spanning the gap. Per the germline V gene, CDR1 is LNHDA and CDR2 is SQIVND (reference sequence). Clones were sequenced by immunoSEQ multiplex PCR, and TCRdb holds only the in-frame ones, with some missing. The sample records tens of thousands of clones, 86% being singletons. The record originates from a study of sequential checkpoint blockade in melanoma. In the study overall: Patients were randomized 1:1 to nivolumab-then-ipilimumab or ipilimumab-then-nivolumab first-line.

The sequence was obtained from a human donor with melanoma. Here the sequenced sample was CD8+ T cells sorted from blood (inferred from file names), taken from a patient given nivolumab and ipilimumab in sequence. The chain combines TRBV19 with TRBJ2-2, with D unclear. This CDR3 is CASSIHSTGELFF. In nucleotides, the CDR3 is TGTGCCAGTAGTATCCACAGCACCGGGGAGCTGTTTTTT.